Listed below are T cell receptor beta chains from one sample, sequenced in a study of blood T cell repertoires in COVID-19. Produced via immunoSEQ multiplex PCR; TCRdb's table is partial and in-frame only. In the table there are about 200,000 clones, more than 75% of which are singletons. The sample comprised PBMCs or T cells enriched from blood (not recorded which). These TCRs come from a man in his forties with acute COVID-19. Both conserved end residues are part of each CDR3. A D gene is named only where the DNA matches it firmly. Rows give clone size only sometimes, using once, few, many, or a class for an expanded clone.

J,size,D,V,CDR3,DNA
TRBJ2-1,-,TRBD2,TRBV5-1,CASSSLAGASYNEQFF,TGCGCCAGCAGCTCTCTAGCGGGGGCCTCCTACAATGAGCAGTTCTTC
TRBJ2-7,once,-,TRBV4-1,CASSQAGTLLTYEQYF,TGCGCCAGCAGCCAGGCCGGGACTCTACTAACCTACGAGCAGTACTTC
TRBJ2-7,-,-,TRBV3-1/TRBV3-2,CASSHGNGAYEQYF,TGTGCCAGCAGCCACGGCAACGGAGCCTACGAGCAGTACTTC
TRBJ1-1,-,-,TRBV19,CASSPGGMTEAFF,TGTGCCAGTAGCCCGGGGGGGATGACTGAAGCTTTCTTT
TRBJ1-6,-,TRBD1,TRBV28,CARRRGDRSSPLHF,TGTGCCAGGAGGAGGGGGGACAGAAGTTCACCCCTCCACTTT
TRBJ2-2,-,-,TRBV6-4,CASSGARNTGELFF,TGTGCCAGCAGCGGAGCGAGGAACACCGGGGAGCTGTTTTTT
TRBJ1-4,-,-,TRBV28,CASSFDPGYDEKLFF,TGTGCCAGCAGTTTCGACCCGGGGTACGATGAAAAACTGTTTTTT
TRBJ1-1,-,TRBD1,TRBV27,CASSPTFPGGADLRRNTEAFF,TGTGCCAGCAGTCCCACCTTCCCAGGGGGCGCCGATCTGAGGAGGAACACTGAAGCTTTCTTT
TRBJ2-7,-,-,TRBV28,CASSGPSEQYF,TGTGCCAGCAGTGGGCCTTCCGAGCAGTACTTC
TRBJ2-7,-,TRBD2,TRBV11-2,CASSYSGTSYEQYF,TGTGCCAGCAGCTATAGCGGGACCTCCTACGAGCAGTACTTC
TRBJ2-7,once,-,TRBV5-1,CASSGTLPYEQYF,TGCGCCAGCTCCGGGACACTACCCTACGAGCAGTACTTC
TRBJ2-7,-,-,TRBV28,CASSLRQGPYEQYF,TGTGCCAGCAGTTTGCGGCAGGGCCCCTACGAGCAGTACTTC
TRBJ2-2,-,TRBD1,TRBV4-1,CASSQDGTERTSANTGELFF,TGCGCCAGCAGCCAAGACGGGACAGAACGAACTTCCGCGAACACCGGGGAGCTGTTTTTT
TRBJ2-1,-,-,TRBV10-1,CASRGGWEHNEQFF,TGCGCCAGCAGGGGGGGATGGGAGCACAATGAGCAGTTCTTC
TRBJ2-3,-,-,TRBV25-1,CAIRDFSTDTQYF,TGTGCCATCCGGGACTTTAGCACAGATACGCAGTATTTT
TRBJ1-1,-,TRBD1,TRBV6-5,CASSLGQGALDTEAFF,TGTGCCAGCAGTTTAGGACAGGGGGCCTTAGACACTGAAGCTTTCTTT
TRBJ2-1,-,TRBD1,TRBV6-5,CASTDRGHEQFF,TGTGCCAGCACGGACAGGGGACATGAGCAGTTCTTC
TRBJ2-7,-,TRBD2,TRBV7-8,CASSLAPGGGPPEQYF,TGTGCCAGCAGCTTAGCGCCGGGGGGAGGCCCCCCTGAGCAGTACTTC
TRBJ2-3,once,-,TRBV27,CASSLGLGVGYDTQYF,TGTGCCAGCAGTTTAGGTCTGGGAGTTGGATACGATACGCAGTATTTT
TRBJ2-3,-,TRBD2,TRBV29-1,CSVEFLLAGSQDTQYF,TGCAGCGTTGAATTTTTACTAGCGGGATCACAAGATACGCAGTATTTT
TRBJ1-6,few,-,TRBV7-2,CASSYTGSRTPLHF,TGTGCCAGCAGCTACACAGGGTCTAGGACACCCCTCCACTTT
TRBJ1-1,once,TRBD1,TRBV14,CASSRMGGQGPAFF,TGTGCCAGCAGCCGCATGGGGGGACAGGGGCCCGCTTTCTTT
TRBJ2-1,once,TRBD2,TRBV14,CASSPSFGLADRNEQFF,TGTGCCAGCAGCCCAAGTTTCGGACTAGCGGACCGTAATGAGCAGTTCTTC
TRBJ2-7,-,-,TRBV3-1/TRBV3-2,CASSQARGPYEQYF,TGTGCCAGCAGCCAAGCTCGCGGGCCGTACGAGCAGTACTTC
TRBJ2-1,-,TRBD2,TRBV5-1,CASRSYLAGGLINEQFF,TGCGCCAGCAGGAGCTATCTAGCGGGAGGGTTGATCAATGAGCAGTTCTTC
TRBJ2-1,once,-,TRBV5-1,CASSEDYYNEQFF,TGCGCCAGCAGCGAGGACTATTACAATGAGCAGTTCTTC